One sample yielded the 29 T cell receptor beta chains listed below, sequenced in a study of cytomegalovirus exposure and HLA in healthy donors. Assay: immunoSEQ multiplex PCR; the TCRdb copy retains only in-frame clones and omits some. The sample shows about 140,000 clones, just under 85% of them seen only once. Sequenced sample: PBMCs. These receptors all stem from a man aged 25-40 years in good health and CMV-seropositive.

J is TRBJ1-2 and V is TRBV28; D is possibly TRBD1 (6 bases). CDR1 and CDR2 (germline): MDHEN, SYDVKM. The CDR3 covers 15 residues. The V end was cut by 1 base, the J end by 3 bases, with 12 bases between. CDR3 protein: CASSLSPPGDYGYTF. CDR3 sequence (DNA): TGTGCCAGCAGTTTATCCCCCCCAGGGGACTATGGCTACACCTTC.

This chain links TRBV2 with TRBJ2-7; tentative D call: TRBD2 (5 bases). The CDR3 has 15 amino acids. The germline CDR1 and CDR2 sequences are SNHLY and FYNNEI. Trimming left V 6 bases short and J 5 bases short, with 20 bases between. CDR3 region: CASRAGGSGSDEQYF. The CDR3 DNA sequence: TGTGCCAGCAGGGCAGGCGGTTCGGGGTCCGACGAGCAGTACTTC.

This chain joins TRBV5-6 and TRBJ2-7, with D hard to call. V was pared by 3 bases and J by 7 bases, with 8 bases between. The CDR3 contains 11 residues. CDR1 SGHDT and CDR2 YYEEEE come from the germline V gene. The CDR3 is CASSSEREQYF. In DNA form, the CDR3 reads TGTGCCAGCAGCTCCGAACGGGAGCAGTACTTC.

Only a few counts were recorded for this clone. This chain connects TRBV6-6 to TRBJ2-7; TRBD2 matches at 10 bases. CDR3 size: 15 residues. Germline V gives CDR1 MNHNY, CDR2 SVGAGI (reference sequence). V was pared by 3 bases and J by 3 bases, with 5 bases of the junction left unmatched. The CDR3 spells CASSYRTSGLYEQYF. For the CDR3, the DNA is TGTGCCAGCAGTTATAGGACTAGCGGTCTCTACGAGCAGTACTTC.

The gene calls are TRBV11-3 and TRBJ2-1, with D uncertain. Germline CDR1 reads SGHNT; CDR2 reads YENEEA. CDR3 length equals 13 residues. V gave up 1 base and J gave up 9 bases, with 10 bases separating them. The CDR3 coding sequence is TGTGCCAGCAGCTTAGTGTGGCGCGGTGAGCAGTTCTTC. Translation: CASSLVWRGEQFF. Filled out from reference TRBV11-3 and TRBJ2-1, the complete variable domain reads EAGVVQSPRYKIIEKKQPVAFWCNPISGHNTLYWYLQNLGQGPELLIRYENEEAVDDSQLPKDRFSAERLKGVDSTLKIQPAELGDSAVYLCASSLVWRGEQFFGPGTRLTVL.

The chain joins TRBV7-2 to TRBJ2-7, with 11 bases matching TRBD2. The CDR3 is 15 amino acids. Germline trimming cut 6 bases from V and 6 bases from J; bases unmatched to any gene: 10. Germline CDR1 SGHTA, CDR2 FQGNSA. Here the CDR3 reads CASSEARTSGGEQYF. CDR3 coding DNA: TGTGCCAGCAGTGAAGCCCGTACTAGCGGGGGCGAGCAGTACTTC.

The rearrangement links TRBV25-1 to TRBJ2-6, with a tentative D call TRBD2 (5 bases). Germline V gene data show CDR1 as MGHDK and CDR2 as SYGVNS. The V end lost 4 bases, the J end lost 2 bases, and 6 bases lay between the germline ends. CDR3 size: 14 residues. In nucleotides, the CDR3 is TGTGCCAGCAGTGTCGGGGCTGGGGCCAACGTCCTGACTTTC. Translation gives CASSVGAGANVLTF.

Of note for this clone: Other DNA sequences from this sample encode an identical CDR3 as well. The rearrangement links TRBV18 to TRBJ1-1; D remains ambiguous. The V and J ends lost 0 bases and 1 base respectively, with 9 bases between them. The CDR3 consists of 15 residues. Germline loops: CDR1 KGHSH, CDR2 LQKENI. CDR3: CASSPPRGANTEAFF. The CDR3 DNA is TGTGCCAGCTCACCACCTCGGGGAGCGAACACTGAAGCTTTCTTT.

The rearrangement joins TRBV5-1 to TRBJ2-3; 11 positions agree with TRBD2. The CDR3 sequence is 17 residues long. V was clipped by 3 bases and J by 5 bases; unmatched bases: 11. Germline lookup yields CDR1 SGHRS and CDR2 YFSETQ. As DNA, the CDR3 is TGCGCCAGCAGCTCGGTGTATACTAGCGGGGGCCAAGATACGCAGTATTTT. It encodes CASSSVYTSGGQDTQYF.

The chain combines TRBV4-2 with TRBJ1-2; TRBD1 agrees at 10 bases. The V and J ends lost 4 bases and 0 bases, in that order; junction bases with no gene match: 5. This CDR3 has 16 amino acids. The germline V gene has CDR1 LGHNA and CDR2 YNFKEQ. This chain's CDR3 is CASSRTGGESNYGYTF. CDR3 DNA sequence: TGTGCCAGCAGCCGGACAGGGGGGGAATCTAACTATGGCTACACCTTC.

The V gene is TRBV11-2, the J gene TRBJ1-4; 7 bases fit TRBD1. CDR1 and CDR2 from the germline V gene are SGHAT and FQNNGV. After removal of 4 bases from V and 8 bases from J, the junction contained 16 bases not matched to a gene. The CDR3 is 17 residues long. Here the CDR3 reads CASSSGLVYRGDEKLFF. The CDR3 DNA follows: TGTGCCAGCAGCTCGGGGCTGGTATACAGGGGCGACGAAAAACTGTTTTTT. Looking up the rest from reference TRBV11-2 and TRBJ1-4 gives the full variable domain: EAGVAQSPRYKIIEKRQSVAFWCNPISGHATLYWYQQILGQGPKLLIQFQNNGVVDDSQLPKDRFSAERLKGVDSTLKIQPAKLEDSAVYLCASSSGLVYRGDEKLFFGSGTQLSVL.

J is TRBJ2-7 and V is TRBV7-2; D ambiguous. V gave up 4 bases and J gave up 6 bases, with 7 bases separating them. The CDR3 sequence is 11 residues long. CDR1 and CDR2 from the germline V gene are SGHTA and FQGNSA. This CDR3 reads CASSSLAEQYF. The CDR3 region has the DNA TGTGCCAGCAGCTCGTTAGCCGAGCAGTACTTC.

The rearrangement uses TRBV11-3 and TRBJ2-5; 7 bases fit TRBD2. The CDR3 loop spans 14 amino acids. Germline CDR1 and CDR2: SGHNT and YENEEA. V lost 4 bases to trimming and J lost 5 bases; unmatched junction nucleotides: 7. CDR3 DNA sequence: TGTGCCAGCAGCTCCTGGGGGGGTGGGGAGACCCAGTACTTC. Encoded protein: CASSSWGGGETQYF.

The chain joins TRBV27 to TRBJ2-1; 10 bases align to TRBD2. J was trimmed by 9 bases and V by 6 bases; bases with no gene match: 11. Germline values: CDR1 MNHEY, CDR2 SMNVEV (reference sequence). There are 15 residues in the CDR3. CDR3 amino acids: CASRTGTSVVGEQFF. CDR3 bases: TGTGCCAGCAGGACCGGGACTAGCGTGGTCGGTGAGCAGTTCTTC.

V gene TRBV7-2 combines with J gene TRBJ1-3; perhaps TRBD1 as D (6 bases). The germline V gene encodes CDR1 SGHTA and CDR2 FQGNSA. This CDR3 has 17 residues. With 2 bases removed from V and 3 bases from J, the gap between germline ends came to 17 bases. The CDR3 is CASSLQLAGAYGNTIYF. Written as DNA, the CDR3 is TGTGCCAGCAGCTTACAATTGGCGGGGGCCTATGGAAACACCATATATTTT.

The V call is TRBV7-8, the J call TRBJ1-5; weak D call: TRBD1 (6 bases). Germline V gene data show CDR1 as SGHVS and CDR2 as FQNEAQ. V lost 1 base and J 0 bases, leaving 10 bases between the germline ends. This CDR3 is 16 amino acids long. The chain's CDR3 is CASSLEGTNSNQPQHF. The CDR3 DNA follows: TGTGCCAGCAGCTTAGAGGGGACAAATAGCAATCAGCCCCAGCATTTT.

This clone was detected only once. The chain recombines TRBV7-9 with TRBJ1-2, with TRBD1 matching 7 bases. Germline loops: CDR1 SEHNR, CDR2 FQNEAQ (reference sequence). The CDR3 is made up of 14 amino acids. V gave up 4 bases and J gave up 8 bases; unmatched junction bases: 10. The CDR3 reads CASSSSGKQGGYTF. CDR3 DNA sequence: TGTGCCAGCAGCTCTTCCGGGAAACAGGGGGGCTACACCTTC.

V gene TRBV4-3 combines with J gene TRBJ1-2; TRBD1 matches at 7 bases. This CDR3 comprises 15 residues. Germline values: CDR1 LGHNA, CDR2 YSLEER. V was clipped by 2 bases and J by 6 bases; unmatched bases: 9. Here the CDR3 reads CASSQHPRGGDGYTF. CDR3 DNA: TGCGCCAGCAGCCAACACCCACGAGGGGGCGATGGCTACACCTTC.

The gene calls are TRBV6-5 and TRBJ1-5; unclear D gene. Germline V lookup: CDR1 MNHEY, CDR2 SVGAGI. There are 13 residues in the CDR3. V dropped 2 bases and J dropped 1 base, with 3 bases sitting between them. In DNA form, the CDR3 reads TGTGCCAGCAGTTACCAAAGCAATCAGCCCCAGCATTTT. This codes for CASSYQSNQPQHF.

This sequence joins TRBV18 and TRBJ2-1; 8 bases line up with TRBD2. V shed 3 bases and J 8 bases; nucleotides not matched to a gene: 12. In germline, CDR1 is KGHSH, CDR2 LQKENI. The CDR3 has 16 residues. CDR3 loop: CASSPGALAGLDEQFF. As DNA, the CDR3 is TGTGCCAGCTCACCGGGCGCGCTAGCGGGTTTGGATGAGCAGTTCTTC. The full variable domain, with the rest looked up from reference TRBV18 and TRBJ2-1, is NAGVMQNPRHLVRRRGQEARLRCSPMKGHSHVYWYRQLPEEGLKFMVYLQKENIIDESGMPKERFSAEFPKEGPSILRIQQVVRGDSAAYFCASSPGALAGLDEQFFGPGTRLTVL.

The rearrangement joins TRBV5-4 to TRBJ1-2; D is unclear. Between the trimmed V and J ends, which lost 1 base and 6 bases, there was a span of 13 bases. Germline V gene sequence: CDR1 SGHNT, CDR2 YYREEE (reference sequence). This CDR3 region has 14 residues. CDR3 loop: CASSLLAAPHGYTF. Written as DNA, the CDR3 is TGTGCCAGCAGCTTGCTGGCGGCCCCCCATGGCTACACCTTC.

This clone was seen just once. The J gene is TRBJ1-5, the V gene TRBV4-2; D uncertain. The germline V gene encodes CDR1 LGHNA and CDR2 YNFKEQ. This CDR3 spans 13 amino acids. The V gene lost 0 bases and the J gene lost 5 bases, with 5 bases spanning the gap. The CDR3 here is CASSQDPYQPQHF. The CDR3 DNA reads as TGTGCCAGCAGCCAAGATCCGTATCAGCCCCAGCATTTT.

This chain connects TRBV27 to TRBJ1-2, with D possibly being TRBD1 (5 bases). This CDR3 region has 13 residues. Between the trimmed V and J ends, which lost 5 bases and 1 base, there was a span of 8 bases. Germline V lookup: CDR1 MNHEY, CDR2 SMNVEV (reference sequence). CDR3 DNA: TGTGCCAGCAGTGAGGACATTAACTATGGCTACACCTTC. Protein sequence: CASSEDINYGYTF.

V is TRBV25-1 and J is TRBJ1-2, with 8 bases aligning to TRBD1. Trimming took 5 bases from V and 3 from J; bases not matched to a gene: 11. The CDR3 covers 16 residues. The germline gives CDR1 MGHDK, CDR2 SYGVNS. The DNA of the CDR3 is TGTGCCAGCAGTAGTACCCCAGGGGGCATTCACTATGGCTACACCTTC. This translates into CASSSTPGGIHYGYTF.

This clone has just one count. The chain combines TRBV5-1 with TRBJ1-2, with a possible D match to TRBD1 (6 bases). From germline, CDR1 is SGHRS and CDR2 YFSETQ. V lost 4 bases and J lost 4, with 11 bases in between. CDR3 size: 13 residues. The CDR3 here is CASSEGDGYGYTF. For the CDR3, the DNA is TGCGCCAGCAGCGAGGGGGATGGCTATGGCTACACCTTC.

The chain is built from TRBV27 and TRBJ1-2; maybe TRBD1 (6 bases). Trimming cost V 8 bases and J 1 base, with 11 bases left between them. The germline CDR1 and CDR2 sequences are MNHEY and SMNVEV (reference sequence). There are 13 residues in the CDR3. The CDR3 region has the DNA TGTGCCAGCTCGGGACAACTTAACTATGGCTACACCTTC. This encodes CASSGQLNYGYTF.

DNA for the CDR3: TGTGCCAGCAGTGACGGGACCGGGGGTTCCGAAAAACTGTTTTTT. It codes for CASSDGTGGSEKLFF. The J gene is TRBJ1-4, the V gene TRBV2; possible D gene TRBD1, 5 bases. The V gene's germline CDR1 is SNHLY and CDR2 FYNNEI. V lost 3 bases to trimming and J lost 8 bases, with 16 bases between them. This CDR3 spans 15 amino acids.

J is TRBJ1-2 and V is TRBV2; D perhaps matches TRBD1 (6 bases). Between the trimmed V and J ends, which lost 4 bases and 4 bases, there was a span of 10 bases. This CDR3 is 13 amino acids long. Germline assignment: CDR1 SNHLY and CDR2 FYNNEI. CDR3 nucleotide sequence: TGTGCCAGCAGTGGACAGGCCGTCTATGGCTACACCTTC. Encoded protein: CASSGQAVYGYTF.

This clone has just a few counts. The rearrangement joins TRBV7-2 to TRBJ2-7; 8 bases align to TRBD1. Per the germline V gene, CDR1 is SGHTA and CDR2 is FQGNSA. The CDR3 consists of 15 residues. Losses at the gene ends were 6 bases for V and 3 bases for J; bases not matched to a gene: 10. This CDR3 reads CASSWGSTGGYEQYF. CDR3 nucleotide sequence: TGTGCCAGCAGTTGGGGATCAACAGGGGGCTACGAGCAGTACTTC.